This TCR beta chain comes out of a study of shared clonotypes between healthy human individuals. Naive CD8 cells were CD45RO-negative, positively selected for CCR7, excluding terminally differentiated effector memory CD45RA+ cells. All donors qualified as healthy HIV-negative adults and had experienced no recent acute infections or vaccinations. Adults of Caucasian background living in Nashville, Tennessee made up all donors. TCRdb's table, derived via immunoSEQ multiplex PCR, lists solely in-frame clones and lacks some. Of roughly 650,000 clones listed, approximately 96% are singletons. Germline V CDR1 and CDR2: MDHEN, SYDVKM. CDR3 length: 11 amino acids. V lost 3 bases and J 5 bases, leaving 4 bases between the germline ends. A single count supports this clone.

The rearrangement links TRBV28 to TRBJ2-5; no clear D. The receptor's source is a woman aged 25-40 years in good health. The sample taken for sequencing was naive CD8+ T cells sorted from blood. The CDR3 DNA follows: TGTGCCAGCAGTTTTGAGGAGACCCAGTACTTC. Protein sequence: CASSFEETQYF.